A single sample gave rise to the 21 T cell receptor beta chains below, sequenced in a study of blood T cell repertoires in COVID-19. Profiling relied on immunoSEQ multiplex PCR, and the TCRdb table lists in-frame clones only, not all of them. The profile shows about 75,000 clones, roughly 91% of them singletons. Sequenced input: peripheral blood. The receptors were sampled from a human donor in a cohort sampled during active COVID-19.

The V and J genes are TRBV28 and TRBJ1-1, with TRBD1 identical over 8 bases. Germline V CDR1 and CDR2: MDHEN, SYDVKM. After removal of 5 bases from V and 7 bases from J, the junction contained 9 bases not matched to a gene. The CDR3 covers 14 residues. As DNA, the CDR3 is TGTGCCAGCAGTCTAACAGGGGGAAGCGGTGAAGCTTTCTTT. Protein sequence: CASSLTGGSGEAFF.

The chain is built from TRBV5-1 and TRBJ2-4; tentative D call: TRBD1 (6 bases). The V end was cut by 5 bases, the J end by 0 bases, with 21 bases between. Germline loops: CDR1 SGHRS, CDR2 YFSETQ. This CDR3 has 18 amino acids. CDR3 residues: CASRRRSGQILAKNIQYF. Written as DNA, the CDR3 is TGCGCCAGCAGGCGTCGAAGTGGACAGATACTAGCCAAAAACATTCAGTACTTC.

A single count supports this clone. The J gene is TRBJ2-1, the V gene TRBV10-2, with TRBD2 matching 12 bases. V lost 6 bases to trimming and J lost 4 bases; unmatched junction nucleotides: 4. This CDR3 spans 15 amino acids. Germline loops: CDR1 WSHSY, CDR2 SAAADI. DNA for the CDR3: TGCGCCAGCAGACTAGCGGGAGGTGATTACAATGAGCAGTTCTTC. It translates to CASRLAGGDYNEQFF.

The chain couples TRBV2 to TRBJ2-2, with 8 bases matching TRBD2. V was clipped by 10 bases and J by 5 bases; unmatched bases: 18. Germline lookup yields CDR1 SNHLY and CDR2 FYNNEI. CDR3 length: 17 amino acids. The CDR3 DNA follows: TGTGCCACAAGTCGGAACGGGAGGGCCAGGTTGACCGGGGAGCTGTTTTTT. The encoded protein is CATSRNGRARLTGELFF.

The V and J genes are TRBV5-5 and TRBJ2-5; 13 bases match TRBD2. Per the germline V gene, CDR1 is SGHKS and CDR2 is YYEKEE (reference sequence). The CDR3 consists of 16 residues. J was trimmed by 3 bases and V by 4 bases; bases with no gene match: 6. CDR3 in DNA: TGTGCCAGCAGCCCGGCCGGGACTAGCGGGAAAGAGACCCAGTACTTC. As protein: CASSPAGTSGKETQYF.

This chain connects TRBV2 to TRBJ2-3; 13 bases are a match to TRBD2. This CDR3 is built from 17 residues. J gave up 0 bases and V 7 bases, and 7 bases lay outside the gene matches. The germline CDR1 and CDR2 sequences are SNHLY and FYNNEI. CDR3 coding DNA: TGTGCCAGCAAAGGACTAGCGGGGGCTACTAGCACAGATACGCAGTATTTT. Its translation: CASKGLAGATSTDTQYF.

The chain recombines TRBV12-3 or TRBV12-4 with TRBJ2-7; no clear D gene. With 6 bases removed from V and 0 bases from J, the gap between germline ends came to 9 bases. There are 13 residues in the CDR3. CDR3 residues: CASRERSSYEQYF. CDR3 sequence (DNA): TGTGCCAGCAGAGAGCGTAGCTCCTACGAGCAGTACTTC.

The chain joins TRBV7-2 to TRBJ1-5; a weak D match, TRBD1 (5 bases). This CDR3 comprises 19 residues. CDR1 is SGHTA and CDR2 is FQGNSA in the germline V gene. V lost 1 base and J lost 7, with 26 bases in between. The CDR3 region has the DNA TGTGCCAGCAGCTTAGATGGCAGGGCCACCGGAGGGGCCAGGCAGCCCCAGCATTTT. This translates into CASSLDGRATGGARQPQHF.

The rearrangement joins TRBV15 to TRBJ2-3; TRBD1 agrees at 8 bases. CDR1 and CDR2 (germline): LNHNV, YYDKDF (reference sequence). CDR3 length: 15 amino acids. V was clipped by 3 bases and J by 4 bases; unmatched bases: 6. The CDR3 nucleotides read TGTGCCACCAGCAGGCAGGGGGCGAACTCAGATACGCAGTATTTT. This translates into CATSRQGANSDTQYF.

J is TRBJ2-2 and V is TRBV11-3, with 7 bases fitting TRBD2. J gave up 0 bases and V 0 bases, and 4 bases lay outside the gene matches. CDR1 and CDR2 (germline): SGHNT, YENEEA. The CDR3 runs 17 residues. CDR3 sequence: CASSLERGLSNTGELFF. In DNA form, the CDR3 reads TGTGCCAGCAGCTTAGAGCGGGGACTATCGAACACCGGGGAGCTGTTTTTT.

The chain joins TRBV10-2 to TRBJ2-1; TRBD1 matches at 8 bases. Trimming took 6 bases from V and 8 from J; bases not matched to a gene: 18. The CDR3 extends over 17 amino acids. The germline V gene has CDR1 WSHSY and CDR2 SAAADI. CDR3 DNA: TGCGCCAGCAGCGAGCAAAAACAGGGGGGTGTTTTACATGAGCAGTTCTTC. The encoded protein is CASSEQKQGGVLHEQFF.

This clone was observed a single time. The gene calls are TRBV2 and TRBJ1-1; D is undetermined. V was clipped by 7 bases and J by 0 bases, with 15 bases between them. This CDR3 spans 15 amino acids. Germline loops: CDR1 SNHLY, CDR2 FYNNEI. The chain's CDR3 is CASKRVEGMNTEAFF. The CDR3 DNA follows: TGTGCCAGCAAGAGGGTGGAAGGGATGAACACTGAAGCTTTCTTT.

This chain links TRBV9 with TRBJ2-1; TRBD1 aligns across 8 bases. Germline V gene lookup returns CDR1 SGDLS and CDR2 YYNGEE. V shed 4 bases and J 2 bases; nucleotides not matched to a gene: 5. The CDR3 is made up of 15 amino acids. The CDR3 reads CASSQDRAPYNEQFF. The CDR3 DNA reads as TGTGCCAGCAGCCAGGACAGGGCACCCTACAATGAGCAGTTCTTC.

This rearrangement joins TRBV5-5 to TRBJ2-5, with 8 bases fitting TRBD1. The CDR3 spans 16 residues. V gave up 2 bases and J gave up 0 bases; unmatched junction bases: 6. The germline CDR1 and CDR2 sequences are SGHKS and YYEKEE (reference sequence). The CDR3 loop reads CASSLGTGVNQETQYF. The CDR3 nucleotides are TGTGCCAGCAGCTTAGGGACAGGAGTTAACCAAGAGACCCAGTACTTC.

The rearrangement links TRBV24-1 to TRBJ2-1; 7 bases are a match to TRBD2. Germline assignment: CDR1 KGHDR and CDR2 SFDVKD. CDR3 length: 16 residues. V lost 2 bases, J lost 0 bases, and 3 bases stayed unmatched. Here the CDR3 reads CATSDYGGSSYNEQFF. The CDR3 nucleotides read TGTGCCACCAGTGATTACGGGGGGAGCTCCTACAATGAGCAGTTCTTC.

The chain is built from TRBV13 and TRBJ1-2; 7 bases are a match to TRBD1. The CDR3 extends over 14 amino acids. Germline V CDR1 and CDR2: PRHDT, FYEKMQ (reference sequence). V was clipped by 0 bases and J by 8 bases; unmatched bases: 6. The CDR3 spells CASSLGTGDYGYTF. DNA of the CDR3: TGTGCCAGCAGCTTAGGAACAGGGGATTACGGCTACACCTTC.

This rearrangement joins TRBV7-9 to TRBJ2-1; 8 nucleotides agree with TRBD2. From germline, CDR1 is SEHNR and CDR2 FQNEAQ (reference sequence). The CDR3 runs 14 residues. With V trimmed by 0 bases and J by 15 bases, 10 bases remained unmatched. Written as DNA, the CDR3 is TGTGCCAGCAGCTTAGCGGGCGGGAGGACCGGGGGGTTCTTC. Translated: CASSLAGGRTGGFF.

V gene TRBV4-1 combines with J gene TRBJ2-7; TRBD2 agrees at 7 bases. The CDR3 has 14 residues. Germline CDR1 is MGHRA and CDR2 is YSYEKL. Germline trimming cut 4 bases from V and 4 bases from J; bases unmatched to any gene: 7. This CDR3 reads CASSLREEGYEQYF. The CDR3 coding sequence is TGCGCCAGCAGCCTCCGGGAGGAGGGTTACGAGCAGTACTTC.

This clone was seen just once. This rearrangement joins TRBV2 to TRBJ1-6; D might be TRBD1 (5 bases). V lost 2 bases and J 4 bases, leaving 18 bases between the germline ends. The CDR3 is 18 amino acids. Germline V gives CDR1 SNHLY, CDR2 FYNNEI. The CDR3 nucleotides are TGTGCCAGCAGTGAACAGGGATATGCTGGTCCGTATAATTCACCCCTCCACTTT. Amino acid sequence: CASSEQGYAGPYNSPLHF.

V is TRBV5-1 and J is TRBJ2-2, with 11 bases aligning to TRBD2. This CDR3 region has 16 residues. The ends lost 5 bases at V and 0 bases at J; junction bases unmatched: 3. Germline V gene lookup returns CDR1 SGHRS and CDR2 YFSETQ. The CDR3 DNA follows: TGCGCCAGCAGGCCGACTAGCGGGGCGAACACCGGGGAGCTGTTTTTT. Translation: CASRPTSGANTGELFF.

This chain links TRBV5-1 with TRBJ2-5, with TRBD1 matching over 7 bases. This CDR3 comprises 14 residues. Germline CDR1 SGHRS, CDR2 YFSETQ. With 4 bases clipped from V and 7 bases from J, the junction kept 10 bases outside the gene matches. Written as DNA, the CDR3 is TGCGCCAGCAGCAGGGGGACAGACCCCAGGACCCAGTACTTC. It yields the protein CASSRGTDPRTQYF.